The 19 T cell receptor beta chains reported below all come from one sample, sequenced in a study of cytomegalovirus exposure and HLA in healthy donors. Assay: immunoSEQ multiplex PCR; the TCRdb copy retains only in-frame clones and omits some. The sample yields 200,000 to 250,000 clones, just under 90% seen once. Specimen: PBMCs. These receptors all stem from a man aged 18 to 29 in good health and CMV-seronegative.

The chain employs TRBV5-6 and TRBJ2-2, with D maybe TRBD2 (6 bases). Trimming removed 4 bases from V and 0 bases from J, with 13 bases in between. Germline V gives CDR1 SGHDT, CDR2 YYEEEE. This CDR3 is built from 16 residues. CDR3: CASSPSGRPNTGELFF. CDR3 sequence (DNA): TGTGCCAGCAGCCCATCTGGGAGGCCGAACACCGGGGAGCTGTTTTTT.

The chain joins TRBV11-2 to TRBJ2-1; 7 bases agree with TRBD1. Germline loops: CDR1 SGHAT, CDR2 FQNNGV. The trim removed 5 bases at V and 14 bases at J, leaving 9 bases unmatched. The CDR3 extends over 12 amino acids. The CDR3 bases are TGTGCCAGCAGCCTCGACAGGGCGGGCAAGTTCTTC. Residues: CASSLDRAGKFF.

The chain employs TRBV27 and TRBJ2-5; 7 nucleotides align to TRBD2. The CDR3 contains 16 residues. Germline CDR1 MNHEY, CDR2 SMNVEV (reference sequence). Unmatched junction bases numbered 8, after V lost 2 bases and J lost 2 bases. CDR3 loop: CASSLRFGLGQETQYF. CDR3 coding DNA: TGTGCCAGCAGTTTAAGGTTTGGACTAGGTCAAGAGACCCAGTACTTC.

This chain links TRBV6-4 with TRBJ2-3; D perhaps matches TRBD2 (6 bases). The CDR3 contains 14 residues. Germline V lookup: CDR1 MRHNA, CDR2 SNTAGT. V lost 6 bases and J 0 bases, leaving 10 bases between the germline ends. CDR3 bases: TGTGCCAGCAGCCGGGACTTTAGCACAGATACGCAGTATTTT. Protein sequence: CASSRDFSTDTQYF.

V usage is TRBV20-1 and J usage is TRBJ1-1; possibly TRBD1 for D (6 bases). Trimming left V 7 bases short and J 3 bases short, with 9 bases between. The CDR3 totals 11 residues. CDR1 is DFQATT, CDR2 SNEGSKA, per germline (reference sequence). CDR3 nucleotides: TGCAGTGTCAGGGGAGACACTGAAGCTTTCTTT. Translated, it gives CSVRGDTEAFF.

This chain uses TRBV7-8 with TRBJ2-7; no clear D. V was cut by 1 base and J by 1 base, with 5 bases left in between. In germline, CDR1 is SGHVS, CDR2 FQNEAQ. The CDR3 has 13 residues. The CDR3 sequence is CASSLVQSYEQYF. The DNA of the CDR3 is TGTGCCAGCAGCTTAGTCCAATCCTACGAGCAGTACTTC.

The chain has TRBV2 and TRBJ2-2, with unresolved D. Germline CDR1 is SNHLY and CDR2 is FYNNEI. V was cut by 9 bases and J by 0 bases, with 11 bases left in between. The CDR3 length is 14 residues. The CDR3: CASRVNSNTGELFF. CDR3 bases: TGTGCCAGTAGAGTAAATTCGAACACCGGGGAGCTGTTTTTT.

This clone was seen more than once but under ten times. V usage is TRBV7-9 and J usage is TRBJ2-7, with D perhaps matching TRBD2 (6 bases). Trimming removed 1 base at V and 5 bases at J, with 12 bases between. Germline lookup yields CDR1 SEHNR and CDR2 FQNEAQ (reference sequence). CDR3 size: 14 residues. The CDR3 reads CASSLVGVADEQYF. In nucleotides, the CDR3 is TGTGCCAGCAGCTTAGTTGGAGTAGCGGACGAGCAGTACTTC.

The genes are TRBV5-4 and TRBJ2-7, with 7 bases identical to TRBD1. The CDR3 is 16 amino acids. Looked up from germline, CDR1 is SGHNT and CDR2 is YYREEE (reference sequence). The V and J ends lost 0 bases and 6 bases, in that order; junction bases with no gene match: 12. The chain's CDR3 is CASSLVLRGRKGEQYF. The CDR3 DNA is TGTGCCAGCAGCTTGGTTCTCAGGGGGAGAAAGGGCGAGCAGTACTTC.

The V call is TRBV27, the J call TRBJ2-1, with 10 bases fitting TRBD2. J gave up 0 bases and V 7 bases, and 9 bases lay outside the gene matches. In germline, CDR1 is MNHEY, CDR2 SMNVEV (reference sequence). The CDR3 extends over 17 amino acids. CDR3 protein: CASKLRLAGPSYNEQFF. For the CDR3, the DNA is TGTGCCAGCAAACTAAGACTAGCGGGCCCCTCCTACAATGAGCAGTTCTTC.

To note about this clone: At one of its ends the junction is not consistent with the germline gene, which may arise from a read error. V and J are TRBV18 and TRBJ2-5, with 7 bases fitting TRBD1. Per the germline V gene, CDR1 is KGHSH and CDR2 is LQKENI. The CDR3 runs to 15 residues. Here the CDR3 reads CASPPPRQGMETQYF. The DNA for the CDR3 is TGTGCCAGCCCACCACCTAGACAGGGAATGGAGACCCAGTACTTC.

The chain uses TRBV4-2 and TRBJ2-2, with D perhaps matching TRBD2 (6 bases). The CDR3 totals 17 residues. Germline assignment: CDR1 LGHNA and CDR2 YNFKEQ. With 5 bases removed from V and 4 bases from J, the gap between germline ends came to 20 bases. CDR3 in DNA: TGTGCCAGCAGCGTAGGTGGGGCGGGACGTTCCACCGGGGAGCTGTTTTTT. Its protein is CASSVGGAGRSTGELFF.

The chain is built from TRBV7-2 and TRBJ2-1; TRBD2 aligns across 11 bases. Germline lookup yields CDR1 SGHTA and CDR2 FQGNSA. The CDR3 is made up of 16 amino acids. V lost 5 bases, J lost 8 bases, and 11 bases stayed unmatched. This CDR3 is CASSSPTSGVSDEQFF. In DNA form, the CDR3 reads TGTGCCAGCAGCAGCCCGACTAGCGGGGTAAGTGATGAGCAGTTCTTC.

This clone was found once. This chain links TRBV5-4 with TRBJ2-3; D is possibly TRBD1 (6 bases). The length of the CDR3 is 14 residues. CDR1 is SGHNT and CDR2 is YYREEE in the germline V gene (reference sequence). The V end lost 2 bases, the J end lost 4 bases, and 11 bases lay between the germline ends. DNA of the CDR3: TGTGCCAGCAGCTTACAGGGAAATCCAGATACGCAGTATTTT. Translated, it gives CASSLQGNPDTQYF.

This chain connects TRBV2 to TRBJ1-2; D gene unclear. The CDR3 length is 17 residues. Trimming took off 7 bases at V and 0 bases at J, with 21 bases between the two ends. Germline loops: CDR1 SNHLY, CDR2 FYNNEI. The CDR3 sequence is CASNPLDWHQANYGYTF. CDR3 DNA: TGTGCCAGCAACCCCCTCGACTGGCACCAAGCTAACTATGGCTACACCTTC.

The rearrangement joins TRBV9 to TRBJ2-7; D is ambiguous. The V end lost 0 bases, the J end lost 4 bases, and 11 bases lay between the germline ends. Looked up from germline, CDR1 is SGDLS and CDR2 is YYNGEE. The length of the CDR3 is 14 residues. In DNA form, the CDR3 reads TGTGCCAGCAGCGTAGCTCCAGACTCGTACGAGCAGTACTTC. Protein sequence: CASSVAPDSYEQYF.

The chain uses TRBV27 and TRBJ2-2, with 12 positions matching TRBD2. J lost 4 bases, V lost 3 bases, and 6 bases had no gene match. Germline loops: CDR1 MNHEY, CDR2 SMNVEV (reference sequence). The CDR3 runs 17 residues. The CDR3 loop is CASSFLLAGGPTGELFF. CDR3 DNA: TGTGCCAGCAGTTTTCTTCTAGCGGGGGGGCCCACCGGGGAGCTGTTTTTT.

The chain joins TRBV6-1 to TRBJ2-5, with a weak D call TRBD1 (6 bases). Germline V gives CDR1 MNHNS, CDR2 SASEGT. The CDR3 spans 13 residues. V shed 6 bases and J shed 5 bases, with 13 bases lying between them. CDR3 DNA sequence: TGTGCCAGCAGACAGGGTGGGTGGGAGACCCAGTACTTC. This encodes CASRQGGWETQYF.

This chain links TRBV4-3 with TRBJ1-3, with 7 bases lining up with TRBD1. The ends lost 2 bases at V and 5 bases at J; junction bases unmatched: 9. Germline lookup yields CDR1 LGHNA and CDR2 YSLEER. The CDR3 covers 16 residues. The CDR3 sequence is CASSQNEGAVRNTIYF. Here the CDR3 DNA reads TGCGCCAGCAGCCAAAACGAGGGGGCAGTCAGAAACACCATATATTTT.